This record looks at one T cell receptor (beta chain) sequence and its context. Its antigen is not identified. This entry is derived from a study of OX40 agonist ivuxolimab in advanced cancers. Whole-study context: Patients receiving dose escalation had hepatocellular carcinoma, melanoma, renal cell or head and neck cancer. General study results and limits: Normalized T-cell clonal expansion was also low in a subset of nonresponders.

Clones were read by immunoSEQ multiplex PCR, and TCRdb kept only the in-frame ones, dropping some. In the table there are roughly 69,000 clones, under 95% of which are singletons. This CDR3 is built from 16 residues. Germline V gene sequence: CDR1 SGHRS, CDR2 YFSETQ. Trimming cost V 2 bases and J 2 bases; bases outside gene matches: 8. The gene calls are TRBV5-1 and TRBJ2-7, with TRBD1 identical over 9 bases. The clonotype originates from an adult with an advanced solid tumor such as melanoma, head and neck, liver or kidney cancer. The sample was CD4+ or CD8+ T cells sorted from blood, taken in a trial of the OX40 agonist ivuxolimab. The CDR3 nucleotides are TGCGCCAGCAGCTTATCCGGGACAGGGATTACCTACGAGCAGTACTTC. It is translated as CASSLSGTGITYEQYF.